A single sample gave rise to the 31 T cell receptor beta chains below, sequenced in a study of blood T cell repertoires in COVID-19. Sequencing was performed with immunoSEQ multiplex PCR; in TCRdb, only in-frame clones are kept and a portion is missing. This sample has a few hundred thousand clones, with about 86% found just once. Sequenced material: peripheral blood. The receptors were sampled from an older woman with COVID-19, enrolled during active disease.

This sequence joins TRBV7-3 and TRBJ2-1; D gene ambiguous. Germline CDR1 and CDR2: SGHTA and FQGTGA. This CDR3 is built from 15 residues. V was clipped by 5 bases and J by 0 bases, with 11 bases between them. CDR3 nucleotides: TGTGCCAGCAGCGGAGAACCGAGCTCCTACAATGAGCAGTTCTTC. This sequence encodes CASSGEPSSYNEQFF.

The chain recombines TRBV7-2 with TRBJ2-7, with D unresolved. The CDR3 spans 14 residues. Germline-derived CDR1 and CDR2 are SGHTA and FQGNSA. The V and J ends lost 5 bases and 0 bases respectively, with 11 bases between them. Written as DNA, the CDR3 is TGTGCCAGCAGCGTCCAGGTGAACTCCTACGAGCAGTACTTC. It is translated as CASSVQVNSYEQYF.

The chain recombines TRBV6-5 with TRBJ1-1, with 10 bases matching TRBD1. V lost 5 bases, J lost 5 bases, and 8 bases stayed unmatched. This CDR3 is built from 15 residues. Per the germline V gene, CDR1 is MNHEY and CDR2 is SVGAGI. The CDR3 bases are TGTGCCAGCAGTAACCAGGGACAGGGGTGGACTGAAGCTTTCTTT. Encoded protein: CASSNQGQGWTEAFF.

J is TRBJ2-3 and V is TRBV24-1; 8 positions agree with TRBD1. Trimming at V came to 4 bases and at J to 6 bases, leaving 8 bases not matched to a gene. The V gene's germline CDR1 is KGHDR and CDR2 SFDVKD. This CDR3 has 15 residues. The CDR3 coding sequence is TGTGCCACCAGTGACCCCGGACAGGGCGGCGATACGCAGTATTTT. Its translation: CATSDPGQGGDTQYF.

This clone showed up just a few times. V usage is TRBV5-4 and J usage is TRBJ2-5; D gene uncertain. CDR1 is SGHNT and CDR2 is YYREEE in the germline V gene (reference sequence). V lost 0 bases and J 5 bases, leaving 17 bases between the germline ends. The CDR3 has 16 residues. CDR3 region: CASSLGLVANSETQYF. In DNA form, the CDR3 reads TGTGCCAGCAGCTTGGGGCTAGTTGCCAACTCGGAGACCCAGTACTTC.

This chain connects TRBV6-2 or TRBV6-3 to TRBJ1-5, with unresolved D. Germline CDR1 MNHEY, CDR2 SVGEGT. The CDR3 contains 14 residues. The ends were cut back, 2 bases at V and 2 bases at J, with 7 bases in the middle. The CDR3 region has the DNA TGTGCCAGCAGTTACGTGGAGCGCAATCAGCCCCAGCATTTT. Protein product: CASSYVERNQPQHF.

CDR3 region: CASSLRTSGGKETQYF. CDR3 DNA sequence: TGTGCCAGCTCACTTCGGACTAGCGGGGGGAAAGAGACCCAGTACTTC. The chain couples TRBV18 to TRBJ2-5; 14 nucleotides match TRBD2. The CDR3 loop spans 16 amino acids. The germline gives CDR1 KGHSH, CDR2 LQKENI. J lost 3 bases, V lost 4 bases, and 4 bases had no gene match. Using reference TRBV18 and TRBJ2-5 for the parts outside the CDR3, the full variable domain is NAGVMQNPRHLVRRRGQEARLRCSPMKGHSHVYWYRQLPEEGLKFMVYLQKENIIDESGMPKERFSAEFPKEGPSILRIQQVVRGDSAAYFCASSLRTSGGKETQYFGPGTRLLVL.

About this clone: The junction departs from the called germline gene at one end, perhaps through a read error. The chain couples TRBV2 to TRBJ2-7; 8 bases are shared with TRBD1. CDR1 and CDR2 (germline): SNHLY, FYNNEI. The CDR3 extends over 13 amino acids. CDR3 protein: CASSEGTGYEQYF. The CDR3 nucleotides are TGTGCCAGCAGCGAAGGGACAGGCTACGAGCAGTACTTC.

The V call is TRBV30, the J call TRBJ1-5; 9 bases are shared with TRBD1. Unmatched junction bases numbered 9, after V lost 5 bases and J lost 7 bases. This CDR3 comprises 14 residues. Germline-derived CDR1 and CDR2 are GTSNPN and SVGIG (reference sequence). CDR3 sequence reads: CAWGMTGGGQPQHF. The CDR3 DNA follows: TGTGCCTGGGGTATGACAGGGGGAGGACAGCCCCAGCATTTT.

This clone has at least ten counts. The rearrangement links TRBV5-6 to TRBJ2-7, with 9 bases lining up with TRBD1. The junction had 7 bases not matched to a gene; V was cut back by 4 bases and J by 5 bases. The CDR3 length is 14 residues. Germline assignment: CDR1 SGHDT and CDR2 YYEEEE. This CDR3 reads CASSTPGQGNEQYF. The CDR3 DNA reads TGTGCCAGCAGCACGCCGGGACAGGGCAACGAGCAGTACTTC.

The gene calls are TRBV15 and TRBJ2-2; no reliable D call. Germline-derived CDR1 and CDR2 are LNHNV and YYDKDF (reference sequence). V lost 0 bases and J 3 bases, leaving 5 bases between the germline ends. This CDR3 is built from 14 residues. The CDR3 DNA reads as TGTGCCACCAGCAGAGATGTATACACCGGGGAGCTGTTTTTT. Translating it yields CATSRDVYTGELFF.

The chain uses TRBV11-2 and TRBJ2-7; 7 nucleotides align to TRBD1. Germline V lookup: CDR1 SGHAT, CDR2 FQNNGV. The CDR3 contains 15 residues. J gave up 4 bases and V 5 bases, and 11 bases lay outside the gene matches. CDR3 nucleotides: TGTGCCAGCAGCCATCCTAGGACAGGTGAATACGAGCAGTACTTC. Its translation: CASSHPRTGEYEQYF.

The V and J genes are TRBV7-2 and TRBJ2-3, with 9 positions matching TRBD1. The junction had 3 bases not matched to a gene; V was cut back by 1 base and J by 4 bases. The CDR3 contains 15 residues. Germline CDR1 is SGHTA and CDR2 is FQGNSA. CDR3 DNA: TGTGCCAGCAGCTTAGATAGGGACAGGGCAGATACGCAGTATTTT. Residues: CASSLDRDRADTQYF.

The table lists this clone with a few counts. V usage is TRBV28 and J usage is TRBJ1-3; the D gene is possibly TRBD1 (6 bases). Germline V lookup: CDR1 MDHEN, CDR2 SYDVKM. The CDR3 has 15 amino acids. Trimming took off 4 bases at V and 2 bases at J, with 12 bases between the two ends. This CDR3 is CASSSTGFAGNTIYF. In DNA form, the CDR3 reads TGTGCCAGCAGTTCAACAGGGTTTGCTGGAAACACCATATATTTT.

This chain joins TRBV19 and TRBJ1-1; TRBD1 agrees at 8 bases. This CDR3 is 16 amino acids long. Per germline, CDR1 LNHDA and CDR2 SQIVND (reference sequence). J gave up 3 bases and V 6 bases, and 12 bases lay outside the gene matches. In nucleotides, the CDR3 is TGTGCCAGTAGAGCCAGGGGGCGCGGTATGGACACTGAAGCTTTCTTT. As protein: CASRARGRGMDTEAFF.

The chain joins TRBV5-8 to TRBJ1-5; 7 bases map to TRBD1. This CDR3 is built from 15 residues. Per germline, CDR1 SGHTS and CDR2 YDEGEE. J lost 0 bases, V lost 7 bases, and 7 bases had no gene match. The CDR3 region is CASAQGNSSNQPQHF. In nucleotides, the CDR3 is TGTGCCAGCGCACAGGGGAATTCTAGCAATCAGCCCCAGCATTTT.

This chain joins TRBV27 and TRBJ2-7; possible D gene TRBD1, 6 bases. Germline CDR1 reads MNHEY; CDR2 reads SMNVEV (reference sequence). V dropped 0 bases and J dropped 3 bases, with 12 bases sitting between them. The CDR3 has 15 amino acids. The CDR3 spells CASSLSAQGYYEQYF. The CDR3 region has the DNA TGTGCCAGCAGTTTATCAGCACAGGGCTACTACGAGCAGTACTTC.

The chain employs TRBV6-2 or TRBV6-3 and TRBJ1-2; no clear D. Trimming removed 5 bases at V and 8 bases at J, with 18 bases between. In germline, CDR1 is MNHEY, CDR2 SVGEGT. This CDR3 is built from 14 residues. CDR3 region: CASSPGGSPFGYTF. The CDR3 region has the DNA TGTGCCAGCAGTCCCGGAGGAAGTCCTTTCGGCTACACCTTC.

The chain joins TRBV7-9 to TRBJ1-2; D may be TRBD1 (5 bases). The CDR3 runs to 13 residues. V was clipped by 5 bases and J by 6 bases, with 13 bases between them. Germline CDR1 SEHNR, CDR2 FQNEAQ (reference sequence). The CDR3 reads CASSQQRGDGYTF. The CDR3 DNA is TGTGCCAGCAGCCAACAAAGGGGCGATGGCTACACCTTC.

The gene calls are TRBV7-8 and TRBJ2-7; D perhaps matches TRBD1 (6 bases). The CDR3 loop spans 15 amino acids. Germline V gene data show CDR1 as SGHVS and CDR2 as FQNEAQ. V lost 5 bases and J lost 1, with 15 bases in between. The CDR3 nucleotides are TGTGCCAGCAGCCCAAACAGGGTCTCTTCCTACGAGCAGTACTTC. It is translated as CASSPNRVSSYEQYF.

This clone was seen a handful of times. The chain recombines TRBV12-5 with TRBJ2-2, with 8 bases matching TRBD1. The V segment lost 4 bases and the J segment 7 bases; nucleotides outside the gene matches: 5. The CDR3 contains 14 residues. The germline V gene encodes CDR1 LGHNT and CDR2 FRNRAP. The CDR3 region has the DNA TGTGCTAGTGGTTCAGGGGGCGTCAACGGGGAGCTGTTTTTT. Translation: CASGSGGVNGELFF. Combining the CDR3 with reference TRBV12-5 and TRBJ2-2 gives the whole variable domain DARVTQTPRHKVTEMGQEVTMRCQPILGHNTVFWYRQTMMQGLELLAYFRNRAPLDDSGMPKDRFSAEMPDATLATLKIQPSEPRDSAVYFCASGSGGVNGELFFGEGSRLTVL.

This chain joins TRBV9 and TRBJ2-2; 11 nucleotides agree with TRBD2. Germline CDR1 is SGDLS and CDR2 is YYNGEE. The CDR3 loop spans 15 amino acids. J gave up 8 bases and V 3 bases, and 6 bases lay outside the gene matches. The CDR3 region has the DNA TGTGCCAGCAGCGCAACTAGCGGGGGAAGAGGGGAGCTGTTTTTT. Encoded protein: CASSATSGGRGELFF. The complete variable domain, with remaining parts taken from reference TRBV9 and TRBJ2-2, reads DSGVTQTPKHLITATGQRVTLRCSPRSGDLSVYWYQQSLDQGLQFLIQYYNGEERAKGNILERFSAQQFPDLHSELNLSSLELGDSALYFCASSATSGGRGELFFGEGSRLTVL.

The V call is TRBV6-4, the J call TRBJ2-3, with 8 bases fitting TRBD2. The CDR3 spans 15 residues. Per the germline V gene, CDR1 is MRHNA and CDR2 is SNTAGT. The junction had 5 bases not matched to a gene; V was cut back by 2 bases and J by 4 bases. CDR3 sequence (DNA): TGTGCCAGCAGTGACAACGGGGGGGCGTCAGATACGCAGTATTTT. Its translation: CASSDNGGASDTQYF.

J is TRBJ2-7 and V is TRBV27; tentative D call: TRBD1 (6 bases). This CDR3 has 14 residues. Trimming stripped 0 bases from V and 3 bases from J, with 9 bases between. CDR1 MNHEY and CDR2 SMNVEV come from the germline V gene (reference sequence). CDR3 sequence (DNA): TGTGCCAGCAGTTTATCTGCGACAGGCTACGAGCAGTACTTC. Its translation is CASSLSATGYEQYF.

The CDR3 loop reads CASSVYGGDGEQYF. The CDR3 nucleotides read TGTGCCAGCAGCGTTTACGGGGGGGACGGCGAGCAGTACTTC. The chain has TRBV9 and TRBJ2-7, with TRBD2 matching over 8 bases. Germline CDR1 and CDR2: SGDLS and YYNGEE. The CDR3 extends over 14 amino acids. The V segment lost 2 bases and the J segment 6 bases; nucleotides outside the gene matches: 7.

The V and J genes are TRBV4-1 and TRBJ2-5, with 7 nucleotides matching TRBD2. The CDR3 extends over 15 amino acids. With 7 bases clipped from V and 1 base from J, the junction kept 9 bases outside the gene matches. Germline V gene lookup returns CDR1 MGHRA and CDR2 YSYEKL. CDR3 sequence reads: CASTPRLATQETQYF. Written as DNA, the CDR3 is TGCGCCAGCACCCCCCGACTAGCTACCCAAGAGACCCAGTACTTC.

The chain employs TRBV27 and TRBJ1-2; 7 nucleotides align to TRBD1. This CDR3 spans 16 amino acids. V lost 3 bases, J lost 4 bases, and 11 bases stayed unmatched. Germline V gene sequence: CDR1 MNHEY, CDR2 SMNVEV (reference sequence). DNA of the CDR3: TGTGCCAGCAGTTTGACGTCCGGACAGGTCGCCTATGGCTACACCTTC. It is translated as CASSLTSGQVAYGYTF.

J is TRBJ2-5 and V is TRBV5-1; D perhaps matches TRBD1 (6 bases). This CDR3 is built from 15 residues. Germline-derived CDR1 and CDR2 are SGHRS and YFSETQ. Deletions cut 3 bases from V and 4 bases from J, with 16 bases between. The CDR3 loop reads CASSSGTLGGETQYF. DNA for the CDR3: TGCGCCAGCAGCTCCGGGACACTAGGGGGAGAGACCCAGTACTTC.

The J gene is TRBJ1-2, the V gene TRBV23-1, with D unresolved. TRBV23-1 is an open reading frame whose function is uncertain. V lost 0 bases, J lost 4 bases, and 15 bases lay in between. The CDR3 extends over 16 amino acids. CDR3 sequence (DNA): TGCGCCAGCAGTCAATCTGGAGACCTCGATCCCTATGGCTACACCTTC. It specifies CASSQSGDLDPYGYTF.

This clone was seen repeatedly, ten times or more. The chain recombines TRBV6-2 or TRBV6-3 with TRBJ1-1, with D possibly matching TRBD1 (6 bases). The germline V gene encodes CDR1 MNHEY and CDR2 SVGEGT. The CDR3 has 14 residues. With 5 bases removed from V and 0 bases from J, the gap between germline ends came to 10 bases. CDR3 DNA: TGTGCCAGCAGTGACGGACAGCTGAACACTGAAGCTTTCTTT. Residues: CASSDGQLNTEAFF.

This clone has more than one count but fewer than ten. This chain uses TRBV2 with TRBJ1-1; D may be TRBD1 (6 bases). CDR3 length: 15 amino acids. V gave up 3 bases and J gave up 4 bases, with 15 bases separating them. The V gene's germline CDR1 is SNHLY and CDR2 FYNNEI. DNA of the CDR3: TGTGCCAGCAGTGACGGAACAGGGTGGGTCACTGAAGCTTTCTTT. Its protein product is CASSDGTGWVTEAFF.